The rows below give T cell receptor beta chains drawn from one sample of a study of cytotoxic CD8 clonotypes in ibrutinib-treated CLL. Assay used: immunoSEQ multiplex PCR; TCRdb lists only in-frame clones, some missing. In the table there are 90,000 to 95,000 clones, 60% to 80% of which are singletons. The material was PBMCs, obtained after 24 months of ibrutinib treatment. The receptors originated from a human donor with chronic lymphocytic leukemia. The CDR3 runs from the conserved cysteine through the conserved F or W. The order of the fields is CDR3 DNA, CDR3 protein, J gene, clone size, V gene, CDR3 length, D gene. D genes are given only for firm matches. Clone size appears in some rows only: once, few, many, or a class for an expanded clone.

CDR3nt: TGTGCCAGCAGTTTATCCCGTCTAGCGGGAGCTTTCAATGAGCAGTTCTTC; CDR3aa: CASSLSRLAGAFNEQFF; j_gene: TRBJ2-1; abundance: NA; v_gene: TRBV27; len: 17; d_gene: TRBD2
CDR3nt: TGTGCCAGCAGTCTCGGATCCGTGGGACAGGGGAACTATGGCTACACCTTC; CDR3aa: CASSLGSVGQGNYGYTF; j_gene: TRBJ1-2; abundance: NA; v_gene: TRBV5-6; len: 17; d_gene: TRBD1
CDR3nt: TGTGCCAGCAGCCAGGACAGGGCCGGGGAGCTGTTTTTT; CDR3aa: CASSQDRAGELFF; j_gene: TRBJ2-2; abundance: NA; v_gene: TRBV7-7; len: 13; d_gene: TRBD1
CDR3nt: TGTGCCAGCAGCTCACAGGGGGCTGGGGGATACGAGCAGTACTTC; CDR3aa: CASSSQGAGGYEQYF; j_gene: TRBJ2-7; abundance: NA; v_gene: TRBV28; len: 15; d_gene: TRBD1
CDR3nt: TGTGCCAGCAGTTTTACGGGGCCGGGGACCATATATTTT; CDR3aa: CASSFTGPGTIYF; j_gene: TRBJ1-3; abundance: NA; v_gene: TRBV28; len: 13; d_gene: NA
CDR3nt: TGTGCCAGCACCGAAGGGGGGCAGGGGGCCTACGAGCAGTACTTC; CDR3aa: CASTEGGQGAYEQYF; j_gene: TRBJ2-7; abundance: NA; v_gene: TRBV6-1; len: 15; d_gene: NA
CDR3nt: TGTGCCAGCAGTCCCGGGACAGGCCTCACAGATACGCAGTATTTT; CDR3aa: CASSPGTGLTDTQYF; j_gene: TRBJ2-3; abundance: NA; v_gene: TRBV28; len: 15; d_gene: TRBD1
CDR3nt: TGTGCCAGCAGATTACCGGGACAGGGCCGGCAAGACTTC; CDR3aa: CASRLPGQGRQDF; j_gene: TRBJ2-7; abundance: NA; v_gene: TRBV2; len: 13; d_gene: TRBD1
CDR3nt: TGTGCCAGCCACTGCCGGACAGGGTTGACCCAAGAGACCCAGTACTTC; CDR3aa: CASHCRTGLTQETQYF; j_gene: TRBJ2-5; abundance: NA; v_gene: TRBV27; len: 16; d_gene: TRBD1
CDR3nt: TGTGCCAGCCAAAGCAGGGGCACTGAAGCTTTCTTT; CDR3aa: CASQSRGTEAFF; j_gene: TRBJ1-1; abundance: many; v_gene: TRBV27; len: 12; d_gene: NA
CDR3nt: TGTGCCAGCAGTTCTACGACTAGCGGGAGTAATCGGCAGTACTTC; CDR3aa: CASSSTTSGSNRQYF; j_gene: TRBJ2-7; abundance: NA; v_gene: TRBV27; len: 15; d_gene: TRBD2
CDR3nt: TGTGCCGTCGCGGGGGTGAACACCGGGGAGCTGTTTTTT; CDR3aa: CAVAGVNTGELFF; j_gene: TRBJ2-2; abundance: NA; v_gene: TRBV7-6; len: 13; d_gene: TRBD2
CDR3nt: TGTGCCAGCAGCTTAGGCGGGACTAGCAGAGAGCAGTACTTC; CDR3aa: CASSLGGTSREQYF; j_gene: TRBJ2-7; abundance: NA; v_gene: TRBV7-7; len: 14; d_gene: TRBD2
CDR3nt: TGTGCCAGCAGCGTAGCTACGGGAAGCTCCTACGAGCAGTACTTC; CDR3aa: CASSVATGSSYEQYF; j_gene: TRBJ2-7; abundance: NA; v_gene: TRBV9; len: 15; d_gene: NA
CDR3nt: TGTGCCACCGCGACAGTGGACGAGCAGTACTTC; CDR3aa: CATATVDEQYF; j_gene: TRBJ2-7; abundance: NA; v_gene: TRBV28; len: 11; d_gene: NA
CDR3nt: TGTGCCAGCAGCTTCGCCCGAGGGAAATACGAGCAGTACTTC; CDR3aa: CASSFARGKYEQYF; j_gene: TRBJ2-7; abundance: once; v_gene: TRBV11-2; len: 14; d_gene: NA
CDR3nt: TGCGCCAGCAGCTTGGACGCGCCGAACACTGAAGCTTTCTTT; CDR3aa: CASSLDAPNTEAFF; j_gene: TRBJ1-1; abundance: NA; v_gene: TRBV5-1; len: 14; d_gene: NA
CDR3nt: TGTGCCAGTAGGAAAGACAGGGGGCTTCCTACGCAGTATTTT; CDR3aa: CASRKDRGLPTQYF; j_gene: TRBJ2-3; abundance: NA; v_gene: TRBV19; len: 14; d_gene: TRBD1
CDR3nt: TGTGCCAGCAGCGTAGAGGGGGGGCGAATGAATGAAAAACTGTTTTTT; CDR3aa: CASSVEGGRMNEKLFF; j_gene: TRBJ1-4; abundance: few; v_gene: TRBV9; len: 16; d_gene: NA
CDR3nt: TGCGCCAGCAGCTCAACCGGGACAGGGGAAGGCACTGAAGCTTTCTTT; CDR3aa: CASSSTGTGEGTEAFF; j_gene: TRBJ1-1; abundance: NA; v_gene: TRBV5-1; len: 16; d_gene: TRBD1
CDR3nt: TGTGCCAGCAGCGCCCAGACAGGGTACACTGAAGCTTTCTTT; CDR3aa: CASSAQTGYTEAFF; j_gene: TRBJ1-1; abundance: NA; v_gene: TRBV9; len: 14; d_gene: TRBD1
CDR3nt: TGTGCCCGCAGCGGGGGGGGGCCGAGCGGGGTCAGCAATCAGCCCCAGCATTTT; CDR3aa: CARSGGGPSGVSNQPQHF; j_gene: TRBJ1-5; abundance: NA; v_gene: TRBV5-6; len: 18; d_gene: NA
CDR3nt: TGTGCCAGCAGCCTACAGGGTTTTAGTGGCTACACCTTC; CDR3aa: CASSLQGFSGYTF; j_gene: TRBJ1-2; abundance: NA; v_gene: TRBV14; len: 13; d_gene: NA
CDR3nt: TGTGCCAGTAGTACCCTAGGGGACGGACGGGTCAGCGGGGAGCTGTTTTTT; CDR3aa: CASSTLGDGRVSGELFF; j_gene: TRBJ2-2; abundance: NA; v_gene: TRBV19; len: 17; d_gene: NA
CDR3nt: TGTGCCAGCAGCAGTGGGACAGGGGGCTGGAATGAGCAGTTCTTC; CDR3aa: CASSSGTGGWNEQFF; j_gene: TRBJ2-1; abundance: NA; v_gene: TRBV5-4; len: 15; d_gene: TRBD1
CDR3nt: TGTGCCAGCAGACCAACAGGGGCGCTCACTGAAGCTTTCTTT; CDR3aa: CASRPTGALTEAFF; j_gene: TRBJ1-1; abundance: few; v_gene: TRBV2; len: 14; d_gene: TRBD1
CDR3nt: TGTGCCAGCAGCGAACAGGGGAACGAGCAGTTCTTC; CDR3aa: CASSEQGNEQFF; j_gene: TRBJ2-1; abundance: NA; v_gene: TRBV7-9; len: 12; d_gene: TRBD1
CDR3nt: TGTGCCAGCGGAAACAGGGAGTGGACTGAAGCTTTCTTT; CDR3aa: CASGNREWTEAFF; j_gene: TRBJ1-1; abundance: NA; v_gene: TRBV28; len: 13; d_gene: NA
CDR3nt: TGCGCCAGCAGCTTGGGCAATACGGCGGGAGCTGCCCGTGAGACCCAGTACTTC; CDR3aa: CASSLGNTAGAARETQYF; j_gene: TRBJ2-5; abundance: once; v_gene: TRBV5-1; len: 18; d_gene: TRBD2
CDR3nt: TGTGCCAGCAGGTCTAGCGGGGGCGGGGAGCTGTTTTTT; CDR3aa: CASRSSGGGELFF; j_gene: TRBJ2-2; abundance: NA; v_gene: TRBV28; len: 13; d_gene: TRBD2
CDR3nt: TGTGCCAGCAGCGGAGCACAGGGTCGCACCGGGGAGCTGTTTTTT; CDR3aa: CASSGAQGRTGELFF; j_gene: TRBJ2-2; abundance: once; v_gene: TRBV9; len: 15; d_gene: NA
CDR3nt: TGTGCCAGTAGTATAAATAGCGGGATCTACGAGCAGTACTTC; CDR3aa: CASSINSGIYEQYF; j_gene: TRBJ2-7; abundance: few; v_gene: TRBV19; len: 14; d_gene: TRBD2
CDR3nt: TGTGCCAGCAGCTTGGTCGGAGGGGGTTACTCCTACGAGCAGTACTTC; CDR3aa: CASSLVGGGYSYEQYF; j_gene: TRBJ2-7; abundance: NA; v_gene: TRBV7-9; len: 16; d_gene: NA
CDR3nt: TGTGCCTGGAGAAAGACAGGGGGCCAAGAGACCCAGTACTTC; CDR3aa: CAWRKTGGQETQYF; j_gene: TRBJ2-5; abundance: NA; v_gene: TRBV30; len: 14; d_gene: TRBD1
CDR3nt: TGTGCCAGCAGCTTAGTGGGTGGGTCGGACTACGAGCAGTACTTC; CDR3aa: CASSLVGGSDYEQYF; j_gene: TRBJ2-7; abundance: many; v_gene: TRBV11-2; len: 15; d_gene: NA
CDR3nt: TGTGCCTGGAGTGTAACAGAAAAACTGTTTTTT; CDR3aa: CAWSVTEKLFF; j_gene: TRBJ1-4; abundance: NA; v_gene: TRBV30; len: 11; d_gene: NA
CDR3nt: TGCGCCAGCAGGTCCGAGACAGGGACCTACGAGCAGTACTTC; CDR3aa: CASRSETGTYEQYF; j_gene: TRBJ2-7; abundance: NA; v_gene: TRBV23-1; len: 14; d_gene: TRBD1
CDR3nt: TGTGCCAGCAGCCCCTACGTGAACGAAAAACTGTTTTTT; CDR3aa: CASSPYVNEKLFF; j_gene: TRBJ1-4; abundance: NA; v_gene: TRBV28; len: 13; d_gene: NA
CDR3nt: TGCGCCAGCACTAGCGGAGAAAACAATGAGCAGTTCTTC; CDR3aa: CASTSGENNEQFF; j_gene: TRBJ2-1; abundance: NA; v_gene: TRBV5-1; len: 13; d_gene: TRBD2